Given below is one T cell receptor (beta chain) in context. The length of the CDR3 is 14 residues. The germline V and J ends were trimmed by 3 bases and 7 bases, with 15 bases remaining between them. Germline CDR1 is SGHDN and CDR2 is FVKESK. The sample belongs to a study of control samples from healthy donors and cancer patients. Sequenced by immunoSEQ multiplex PCR; TCRdb stores in-frame clones only, minus some. This sample has about 160,000 clones; roughly 90% occur once, and the top ten carry 12%. The chain is built from TRBV14 and TRBJ1-2; D gene unclear. This receptor was identified in a man aged 25-45 years in good health. The sequenced material came from blood. The CDR3 sequence is CASSQAGVESGYTF. The CDR3 bases are TGTGCCAGCAGCCAGGCCGGCGTGGAGAGTGGCTACACCTTC. The entire variable domain, with the rest obtained from reference TRBV14 and TRBJ1-2, is as follows: EAGVTQFPSHSVIEKGQTVTLRCDPISGHDNLYWYRRVMGKEIKFLLHFVKESKQDESGMPNNRFLAERTGGTYSTLKVQPAELEDSGVYFCASSQAGVESGYTFGSGTRLTVV.